The rows below give T cell receptor beta chains drawn from one sample of a study of T-cell reconstitution after alpha-beta-depleted transplantation in children. TCRdb redid the calling of the PCR reads with MiXCR, one entry per CDR3 protein. The sample has 75,000 to 90,000 distinct CDR3 sequences; less than 15% are singletons. Here the sequenced sample was PBMCs, mostly from graft donor cells, taken 180 days after TCRalphabeta/CD19-depleted stem cell transplant. The receptors here all came from a male patient aged 2-15 years who had a stem cell transplant for acute lymphoblastic leukemia, so the T cells may come from the graft donor. Each CDR3 is given with its conserved first and last residue. The order of the fields is clone size, J gene, D gene, V gene, CDR3 protein, CDR3 DNA. A D gene is named only where the DNA matches it firmly. The size entry is marked missing in some rows and otherwise reads once, few, many or a size class.

. TRBJ2-7 . TRBV29-1 CSVEGHRHSYSSYEQYF TGCAGCGTTGAGGGACATCGGCATAGCTATAGCTCCTACGAGCAGTACTTC
. TRBJ2-7 TRBD1 TRBV20-1 CSVTRDRDYEQYF TGCAGTGTTACCCGGGACAGGGACTACGAGCAGTACTTC
few TRBJ2-1 . TRBV7-9 CASSARSLSYNEQFF TGTGCCAGCAGCGCACGGTCCTTGTCCTACAATGAGCAGTTCTTC
. TRBJ1-6 . TRBV5-5 CASSLVRSSPLHF TGTGCCAGCAGCTTGGTGAGGAGTTCACCCCTCCACTTT
many TRBJ1-2 . TRBV20-1 CSAAQGTVYGYTF TGCAGTGCTGCCCAAGGGACGGTCTATGGCTACACCTTC
few TRBJ1-2 . TRBV5-6 CASSLGGPNYGYTF TGTGCCAGCAGCTTGGGGGGACCAAACTATGGCTACACCTTC
few TRBJ1-1 TRBD1 TRBV27 CASSFGTGGARNTEAFF TGTGCCAGCAGTTTTGGGACAGGGGGCGCCCGGAACACTGAAGCTTTCTTT
. TRBJ1-1 . TRBV28 CASNRRGETEAFF TGTGCCAGCAACAGGCGGGGTGAAACTGAAGCTTTCTTT
few TRBJ2-1 . TRBV7-9 CASSFSAGLREQFF TGTGCCAGCAGCTTTTCGGCGGGTCTGAGGGAGCAGTTCTTC
many TRBJ2-1 TRBD2 TRBV6-1 CASSQVRGVSYNEQFF TGTGCCAGCAGTCAGGTTCGGGGGGTCTCCTACAATGAGCAGTTCTTC
few TRBJ1-1 . TRBV2 CASPLGEAFF TGTGCCAGCCCGTTAGGGGAAGCTTTCTTT
few TRBJ2-7 . TRBV7-9 CASSLGWGSYEQYF TGTGCCAGCAGCTTAGGGTGGGGTTCCTACGAGCAGTACTTC
few TRBJ2-2 . TRBV9 CASSGRDTGELFF TGTGCCAGCAGCGGCCGGGACACCGGGGAGCTGTTTTTT
. TRBJ1-1 . TRBV5-4 CASSLVGARDTEAFF TGTGCCAGCAGCTTGGTGGGAGCCCGGGACACTGAAGCTTTCTTT
many TRBJ1-4 TRBD1 TRBV7-2 CASSYKTGTRGEKLFF TGTGCCAGCAGCTATAAGACAGGGACAAGAGGCGAAAAACTGTTTTTT
few TRBJ1-3 . TRBV7-9 CASSLIRRVSGNTIYF TGTGCCAGCAGCTTAATTCGCAGAGTCTCTGGAAACACCATATATTTT
few TRBJ2-5 TRBD2 TRBV20-1 CSASSGRMETQYF TGCAGTGCTAGCAGCGGGAGAATGGAGACCCAGTACTTC
few TRBJ2-6 . TRBV19 CASRPGRKANVLTF TGTGCCAGTAGGCCGGGACGTAAAGCCAACGTCCTGACTTTC
few TRBJ2-1 . TRBV7-3 CASSPGGHNEQFF TGTGCCAGCAGCCCAGGGGGGCACAATGAGCAGTTCTTC
many TRBJ1-2 TRBD1 TRBV6-5 CASTRDSHYGYTF TGTGCCAGCACTCGGGACAGCCACTATGGCTACACCTTC
few TRBJ2-1 . TRBV27 CASKLGEGPFNEQFF TGTGCCAGCAAATTGGGTGAGGGACCCTTCAATGAGCAGTTCTTC
. TRBJ1-1 TRBD1 TRBV10-3 CAISVQGVGAFF TGTGCCATCAGTGTTCAGGGGGTAGGAGCTTTCTTT
. TRBJ1-2 . TRBV20-1 CSARLYGDTF TGCAGTGCTCGTCTCTATGGCGACACCTTC
. TRBJ1-2 . TRBV6-1 CASSRTETNYGYTF TGTGCCAGCAGTCGGACAGAGACTAACTATGGCTACACCTTC
few TRBJ2-5 . TRBV6-2/TRBV6-3 CASSYNGNERETQYF TGTGCCAGCAGTTACAACGGGAACGAGAGAGAGACCCAGTACTTC
many TRBJ2-7 . TRBV5-1 CASSFGPGGLALYEQYF .
few TRBJ2-7 TRBD2 TRBV20-1 CSARLAGGPYEQYF TGCAGTGCTAGACTAGCGGGAGGGCCCTACGAGCAGTACTTC
. TRBJ1-2 . TRBV7-9 CASPKSGISGYTF TGTGCCAGCCCTAAATCTGGGATCTCTGGCTACACCTTC
few TRBJ2-2 . TRBV20-1 CSAPGAGTLTGELFF TGCAGTGCCCCTGGGGCAGGGACGTTGACCGGGGAGCTGTTTTTT